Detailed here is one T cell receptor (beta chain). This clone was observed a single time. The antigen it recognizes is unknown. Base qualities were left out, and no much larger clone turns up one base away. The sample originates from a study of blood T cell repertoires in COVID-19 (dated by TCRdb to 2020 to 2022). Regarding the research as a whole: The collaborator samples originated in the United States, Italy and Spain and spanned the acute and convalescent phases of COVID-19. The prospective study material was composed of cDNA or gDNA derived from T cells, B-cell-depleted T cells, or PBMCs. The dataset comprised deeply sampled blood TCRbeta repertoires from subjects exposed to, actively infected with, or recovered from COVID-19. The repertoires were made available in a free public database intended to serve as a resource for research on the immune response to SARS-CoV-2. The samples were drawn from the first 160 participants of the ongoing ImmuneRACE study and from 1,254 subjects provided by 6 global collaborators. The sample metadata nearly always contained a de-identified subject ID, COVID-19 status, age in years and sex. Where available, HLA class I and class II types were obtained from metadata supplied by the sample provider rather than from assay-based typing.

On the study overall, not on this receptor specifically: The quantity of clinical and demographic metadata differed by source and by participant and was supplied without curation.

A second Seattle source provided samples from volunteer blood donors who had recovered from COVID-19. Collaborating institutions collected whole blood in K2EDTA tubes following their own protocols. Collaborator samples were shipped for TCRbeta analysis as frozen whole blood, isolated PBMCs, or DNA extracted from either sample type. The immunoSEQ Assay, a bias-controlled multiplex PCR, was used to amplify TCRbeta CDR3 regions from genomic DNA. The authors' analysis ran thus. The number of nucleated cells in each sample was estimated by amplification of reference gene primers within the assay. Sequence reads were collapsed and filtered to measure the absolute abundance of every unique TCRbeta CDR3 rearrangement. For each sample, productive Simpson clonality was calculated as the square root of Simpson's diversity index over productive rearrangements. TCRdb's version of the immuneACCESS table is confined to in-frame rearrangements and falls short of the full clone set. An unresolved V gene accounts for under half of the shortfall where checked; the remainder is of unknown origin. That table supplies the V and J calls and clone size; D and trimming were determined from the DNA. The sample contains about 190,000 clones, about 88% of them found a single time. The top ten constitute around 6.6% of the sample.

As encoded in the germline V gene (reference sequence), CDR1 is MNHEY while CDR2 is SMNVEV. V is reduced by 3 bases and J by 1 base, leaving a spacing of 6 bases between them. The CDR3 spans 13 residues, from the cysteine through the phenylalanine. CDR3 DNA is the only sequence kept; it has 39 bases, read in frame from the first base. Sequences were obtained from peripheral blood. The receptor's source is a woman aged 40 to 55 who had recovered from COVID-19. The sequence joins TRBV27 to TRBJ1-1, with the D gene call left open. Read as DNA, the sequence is TGTGCCAGCAGTTTGGGCCCGAACACTGAAGCTTTCTTT. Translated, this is CASSLGPNTEAFF.